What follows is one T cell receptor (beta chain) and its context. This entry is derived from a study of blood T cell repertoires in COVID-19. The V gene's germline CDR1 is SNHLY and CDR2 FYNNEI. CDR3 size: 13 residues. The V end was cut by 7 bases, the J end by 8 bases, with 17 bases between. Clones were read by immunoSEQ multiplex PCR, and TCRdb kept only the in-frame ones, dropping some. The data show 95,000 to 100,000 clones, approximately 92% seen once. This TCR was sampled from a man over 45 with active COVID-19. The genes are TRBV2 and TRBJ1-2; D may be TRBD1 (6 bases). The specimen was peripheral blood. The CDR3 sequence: CASKGDGEAGYTF. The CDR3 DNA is TGTGCCAGCAAGGGGGACGGAGAAGCAGGCTACACCTTC.